Following are 32 T cell receptor beta chains from one sample sequenced in a study of response to subunit inactivated influenza vaccine. TCRdb fed the RT-PCR reads into MiXCR, producing one record per CDR3 protein. The data show just under 550,000 distinct CDR3 sequences, approximately 24% seen once. This sample also belongs to another study, concerning T cells expressing NK-cell markers. That work adds: Generation of TCR beta cDNA was performed by 5'RACE template switching incorporating UMIs.

The source material was CD4+ T cells sorted from PBMCs, sampled 11 to 12 days after vaccination. Source of these receptors: a man in his fifties or sixties who received an inactivated influenza vaccine.

The chain carries TRBV5-1 and TRBJ2-3; D might be TRBD1 (6 bases). The CDR3 is 15 residues long. Looked up from germline, CDR1 is SGHRS and CDR2 is YFSETQ. V was shortened by 1 base and J by 0 bases, with 9 bases between the two germline ends. CDR3 nucleotide sequence: TGCGCCAGCAGCTTGAGACAGGTCAGCACAGATACGCAGTATTTT. This sequence encodes CASSLRQVSTDTQYF.

This clonotype was picked up a small number of times. The V and J genes are TRBV12-3 or TRBV12-4 and TRBJ1-1; D possibly corresponds to TRBD1 (6 bases). Deletions cut 3 bases from V and 4 bases from J, with 15 bases between. The CDR3 runs 15 residues. CDR3 nucleotides: TGTGCCAGCAGTTTCGGGATAGGGGGGGCCACTGAAGCTTTCTTT. Translation gives CASSFGIGGATEAFF.

This clonotype has ten or more counts. The chain uses TRBV11-2 and TRBJ1-2; tentatively, D is TRBD1 (6 bases). Germline values: CDR1 SGHAT, CDR2 FQNNGV. The length of the CDR3 is 15 residues. The V and J ends lost 1 base and 4 bases respectively, with 13 bases between them. The CDR3 bases are TGTGCCAGCAGCTTAGTGGCGGCAGGGGCCTATGGCTACACCTTC. The encoded protein is CASSLVAAGAYGYTF. The whole variable domain, filled in from reference TRBV11-2 and TRBJ1-2, reads EAGVAQSPRYKIIEKRQSVAFWCNPISGHATLYWYQQILGQGPKLLIQFQNNGVVDDSQLPKDRFSAERLKGVDSTLKIQPAKLEDSAVYLCASSLVAAGAYGYTFGSGTRLTVV.

This clonotype was counted only a few times. The chain employs TRBV20-1 and TRBJ1-5; TRBD1 agrees at 7 bases. Germline CDR1 is DFQATT and CDR2 is SNEGSKA (reference sequence). The V and J ends lost 0 bases and 5 bases, in that order; junction bases with no gene match: 4. The CDR3 totals 14 residues. CDR3 sequence (DNA): TGCAGTGCTAGAGAGACAGGGCTTGATCAGCCCCAGCATTTT. Its translation is CSARETGLDQPQHF.

This clonotype was seen only a few times. The CDR3 DNA reads as TGTGCCAGCAGCCATTCCGGGACTAGATCCTACGAGCAGTACTTC. Its translation is CASSHSGTRSYEQYF. V usage is TRBV7-2 and J usage is TRBJ2-7; TRBD2 matches 8 bases. CDR1 SGHTA and CDR2 FQGNSA come from the germline V gene. The CDR3 is 15 residues long. Trimming at V came to 5 bases and at J to 1 base, leaving 7 bases not matched to a gene. Based on the CDR3 plus reference TRBV7-2 and TRBJ2-7, the full variable domain is GAGVSQSPSNKVTEKGKDVELRCDPISGHTALYWYRQSLGQGLEFLIYFQGNSAPDKSGLPSDRFSAERTGGSVSTLTIQRTQQEDSAVYLCASSHSGTRSYEQYFGPGTRLTVT.

This rearrangement joins TRBV5-6 to TRBJ2-5; 7 bases align to TRBD1. Germline V CDR1 and CDR2: SGHDT, YYEEEE. The V segment lost 4 bases and the J segment 5 bases; nucleotides outside the gene matches: 8. The CDR3 length is 14 residues. The CDR3 loop is CASSTDRAGETQYF. The CDR3 coding sequence is TGTGCCAGCAGCACAGACAGGGCCGGGGAGACCCAGTACTTC. The whole variable domain, filled in from reference TRBV5-6 and TRBJ2-5, reads DAGVTQSPTHLIKTRGQQVTLRCSPKSGHDTVSWYQQALGQGPQFIFQYYEEEERQRGNFPDRFSGHQFPNYSSELNVNALLLGDSALYLCASSTDRAGETQYFGPGTRLLVL.

This chain links TRBV18 with TRBJ2-7; no clear D. CDR1 and CDR2 (germline): KGHSH, LQKENI. V was clipped by 0 bases and J by 5 bases, with 8 bases between them. The CDR3 extends over 13 amino acids. CDR3 DNA: TGTGCCAGCTCACCACCGAGCAGGAACGAGCAGTACTTC. It encodes CASSPPSRNEQYF.

Comment on this clonotype: A read error may explain this, as a much larger clone is one base away. V and J are TRBV29-1 and TRBJ2-2, with TRBD1 matching over 8 bases. This CDR3 region has 14 residues. The V gene's germline CDR1 is SQVTM and CDR2 ANQGSEA. The CDR3 spells CSVGQGLDTGEPFF. CDR3 bases: TGCAGCGTTGGACAGGGGTTGGACACCGGGGAGCCGTTTTTT.

This clonotype was observed many times. V usage is TRBV4-3 and J usage is TRBJ1-1; D is unclear. V shed 1 base and J shed 5 bases, with 11 bases lying between them. This CDR3 comprises 14 residues. Germline CDR1 and CDR2: LGHNA and YSLEER. CDR3 sequence reads: CASSQVGIGTEAFF. The CDR3 coding sequence is TGCGCCAGCAGCCAAGTTGGTATCGGTACTGAAGCTTTCTTT.

The sample holds a few counts of this clonotype. V and J are TRBV12-3 or TRBV12-4 and TRBJ1-5; TRBD1 might be the D (5 bases). V lost 6 bases and J 6 bases, leaving 12 bases between the germline ends. This CDR3 region has 13 residues. Written as DNA, the CDR3 is TGTGCCAGCAGCACCGCGCAGGGTCAGCCCCAGCATTTT. Residues: CASSTAQGQPQHF.

This clonotype was counted between two and nine times. CDR3 region: CSALHHNRETNTGELFF. The CDR3 DNA is TGCAGTGCGCTGCACCATAACAGGGAGACGAACACCGGGGAGCTGTTTTTT. The rearrangement links TRBV20-1 to TRBJ2-2, with a possible D match to TRBD1 (6 bases). The CDR3 sequence is 17 residues long. Trimming stripped 6 bases from V and 0 bases from J, with 20 bases between. Per germline, CDR1 DFQATT and CDR2 SNEGSKA (reference sequence).

This clonotype turned up a few times. CDR3 in DNA: TGCAGCGTTGACTCGCGGGGGAGCACAGATACGCAGTATTTT. Protein sequence: CSVDSRGSTDTQYF. This chain uses TRBV29-1 with TRBJ2-3, with 7 bases fitting TRBD2. The V gene's germline CDR1 is SQVTM and CDR2 ANQGSEA. The V gene end was trimmed by 3 bases and the J gene end by 0 bases; junction bases not matched to a gene: 3. CDR3 size: 14 residues.

This chain links TRBV28 with TRBJ2-7, with a tentative D call TRBD2 (5 bases). Per the germline V gene, CDR1 is MDHEN and CDR2 is SYDVKM. This CDR3 spans 15 amino acids. Deletions cut 5 bases from V and 3 bases from J, with 17 bases between. The DNA for the CDR3 is TGTGCCAGCAGTACCCCCTCTACTAGTTTCTACGAGCAGTACTTC. This gives the protein CASSTPSTSFYEQYF.

This clonotype was observed a handful of times. The V and J genes are TRBV4-1 and TRBJ2-3; 7 positions agree with TRBD1. The CDR3 contains 16 residues. The germline gives CDR1 MGHRA, CDR2 YSYEKL. Trimming took 4 bases from V and 2 from J; bases not matched to a gene: 9. This chain's CDR3 is CASSRPTGSVTDTQYF. The CDR3 DNA follows: TGCGCCAGCAGCCGCCCGACAGGGTCCGTCACAGATACGCAGTATTTT.

The chain links TRBV15 to TRBJ1-2; no definite D call. The germline V gene has CDR1 LNHNV and CDR2 YYDKDF (reference sequence). The germline V and J ends were trimmed by 0 bases and 5 bases, with 16 bases remaining between them. This CDR3 contains 16 residues. CDR3 loop: CATSRDTAPAGYGYTF. As DNA, the CDR3 is TGTGCCACCAGCAGAGATACGGCACCTGCTGGGTATGGCTACACCTTC.

CDR3 in amino acids: CASSLATGAEAFF. The DNA for the CDR3 is TGTGCCAGCAGCTTAGCGACAGGGGCTGAAGCTTTCTTT. The chain couples TRBV7-9 to TRBJ1-1; TRBD1 aligns across 8 bases. This CDR3 has 13 residues. V was pared by 0 bases and J by 6 bases, with 0 bases of the junction left unmatched. Germline CDR1 and CDR2: SEHNR and FQNEAQ (reference sequence).

In this sample, this clonotype turned up many times. The CDR3 coding sequence is TGTGCCAGCAGTTTTAGCGGGGGCTCCTACAATGAGCAGTTCTTC. Amino acids: CASSFSGGSYNEQFF. The rearrangement joins TRBV12-3 or TRBV12-4 to TRBJ2-1; the match to TRBD2 covers 9 bases. V shed 3 bases, J shed 0 bases, and the junction held 0 bases outside the gene matches. CDR3 length equals 15 residues.

This rearrangement joins TRBV5-6 to TRBJ2-3; a weak D match, TRBD2 (6 bases). V shed 4 bases and J shed 3 bases, with 15 bases lying between them. There are 15 residues in the CDR3. Germline CDR1 is SGHDT and CDR2 is YYEEEE. The DNA for the CDR3 is TGTGCCAGCAGCCCCGCTCTCCTAGCGACAGATACGCAGTATTTT. This sequence encodes CASSPALLATDTQYF. The variable domain in full, with the rest retrieved from reference TRBV5-6 and TRBJ2-3, is DAGVTQSPTHLIKTRGQQVTLRCSPKSGHDTVSWYQQALGQGPQFIFQYYEEEERQRGNFPDRFSGHQFPNYSSELNVNALLLGDSALYLCASSPALLATDTQYFGPGTRLTVL.

The chain recombines TRBV5-1 with TRBJ2-7; the D call may be TRBD1 or TRBD2 (5 bases each). Deletions cut 4 bases from V and 0 bases from J, with 11 bases between. This CDR3 contains 14 residues. Germline V lookup: CDR1 SGHRS, CDR2 YFSETQ. Here the CDR3 reads CASSQGRNSYEQYF. The CDR3 DNA sequence: TGCGCCAGCAGCCAGGGACGGAACTCCTACGAGCAGTACTTC.

This clonotype has more than one count but fewer than ten. The chain recombines TRBV27 with TRBJ2-7; D is ambiguous. CDR1 MNHEY and CDR2 SMNVEV come from the germline V gene (reference sequence). The CDR3 extends over 14 amino acids. The V end lost 2 bases, the J end lost 0 bases, and 8 bases lay between the germline ends. The CDR3: CASSLRPGSYEQYF. Here the CDR3 DNA reads TGTGCCAGCAGTTTACGACCGGGCTCCTACGAGCAGTACTTC.

This clonotype came up many times. The chain couples TRBV12-3 or TRBV12-4 to TRBJ1-5; D may be TRBD1 (5 bases). V was cut by 2 bases and J by 0 bases, with 8 bases left in between. The CDR3 runs to 15 residues. CDR3 in DNA: TGTGCCAGCAGTTTACGGGGGGATAGCAATCAGCCCCAGCATTTT. This gives the protein CASSLRGDSNQPQHF.

This chain joins TRBV7-8 and TRBJ2-3; TRBD2 agrees at 8 bases. The ends lost 5 bases at V and 2 bases at J; junction bases unmatched: 6. CDR3 size: 15 residues. Germline V lookup: CDR1 SGHVS, CDR2 FQNEAQ. CDR3 sequence (DNA): TGTGCCAGCAGCCGCACTAGCGGATACACAGATACGCAGTATTTT. Translation gives CASSRTSGYTDTQYF.

The chain employs TRBV7-3 and TRBJ2-1, with TRBD2 as a possible D gene (6 bases). This CDR3 is 14 amino acids long. Trimming stripped 0 bases from V and 7 bases from J, with 10 bases between. Germline-derived CDR1 and CDR2 are SGHTA and FQGTGA. CDR3 in amino acids: CASSLTGRGNEQFF. CDR3 nucleotides: TGTGCCAGCAGCTTAACCGGGAGAGGTAATGAGCAGTTCTTC.

V and J are TRBV12-5 and TRBJ1-1; unclear D gene. CDR1 is LGHNT and CDR2 is FRNRAP in the germline V gene. V dropped 4 bases and J dropped 4 bases, with 10 bases sitting between them. CDR3 length equals 13 residues. The CDR3 loop is CASGSSGGTEAFF. The CDR3 region has the DNA TGTGCTAGTGGTTCGTCGGGAGGCACTGAAGCTTTCTTT.

The chain carries TRBV3-1 and TRBJ2-7, with unresolved D. This CDR3 contains 15 residues. V dropped 0 bases and J dropped 4 bases, with 13 bases sitting between them. Germline CDR1 and CDR2: LGHDT and YNNKEL (reference sequence). The CDR3 DNA is TGTGCCAGCAGCCAAGATAGCCTTGAGTCGTACGAGCAGTACTTC. This gives the protein CASSQDSLESYEQYF.

This clonotype was counted between two and nine times. The rearrangement joins TRBV5-6 to TRBJ2-3, with D perhaps matching TRBD2 (6 bases). Germline V gives CDR1 SGHDT, CDR2 YYEEEE. Trimming took off 4 bases at V and 2 bases at J, with 17 bases between the two ends. The CDR3 loop spans 16 amino acids. The chain's CDR3 is CASSKTWSGLTDTQYF. The DNA for the CDR3 is TGTGCCAGCAGCAAGACATGGAGCGGGCTCACAGATACGCAGTATTTT.

This clonotype was seen many times. V usage is TRBV4-1 and J usage is TRBJ2-5; 10 positions agree with TRBD2. Germline V lookup: CDR1 MGHRA, CDR2 YSYEKL. The junction had 3 bases not matched to a gene; V was cut back by 0 bases and J by 2 bases. This CDR3 contains 16 residues. The CDR3 region is CASSQDPAGGQETQYF. The CDR3 DNA follows: TGCGCCAGCAGCCAAGACCCAGCGGGAGGGCAAGAGACCCAGTACTTC.

This clonotype was observed a handful of times. The V gene is TRBV28, the J gene TRBJ2-7; TRBD1 aligns across 7 bases. Per germline, CDR1 MDHEN and CDR2 SYDVKM. This CDR3 spans 15 amino acids. The ends lost 7 bases at V and 0 bases at J; junction bases unmatched: 9. CDR3 region: CASTLTGVGSYEQYF. CDR3 in DNA: TGTGCCAGCACCCTAACAGGGGTGGGCTCCTACGAGCAGTACTTC.

The chain carries TRBV6-2 or TRBV6-3 and TRBJ2-4; tentatively, D is TRBD2 (5 bases). Germline CDR1 and CDR2: MNHEY and SVGEGT. Trimming cost V 3 bases and J 9 bases, with 12 bases left between them. This CDR3 is 13 amino acids long. The chain's CDR3 is CASSYNEGSIQYF. The CDR3 coding sequence is TGTGCCAGCAGTTATAATGAGGGATCCATTCAGTACTTC.

This clonotype was seen a few times. This chain links TRBV5-5 with TRBJ2-7; the match to TRBD1 covers 9 bases. J gave up 4 bases and V 4 bases, and 9 bases lay outside the gene matches. Germline V CDR1 and CDR2: SGHKS, YYEKEE (reference sequence). The CDR3 spans 15 residues. The CDR3 reads CASSLTWDREYEQYF. The CDR3 bases are TGTGCCAGCAGCCTTACCTGGGACAGGGAATACGAGCAGTACTTC.

The table lists this clonotype with a few counts. This CDR3 is CASSLEPFETQYF. As DNA, the CDR3 is TGCGCCAGCAGCTTGGAGCCGTTTGAGACCCAGTACTTC. V is TRBV5-1 and J is TRBJ2-5; D uncertain. Trimming left V 0 bases short and J 5 bases short, with 8 bases between. CDR3 length equals 13 residues. Per the germline V gene, CDR1 is SGHRS and CDR2 is YFSETQ.

This chain connects TRBV12-3 or TRBV12-4 to TRBJ2-7, with 7 positions matching TRBD2. The V segment lost 8 bases and the J segment 6 bases; nucleotides outside the gene matches: 4. The CDR3 is 11 residues long. In DNA form, the CDR3 reads TGTGCCAGCGGCTGGGGGGGCGAGCAGTACTTC. It codes for CASGWGGEQYF.